This T cell receptor (beta chain) was obtained from a study of CD8+ T cells in alopecia areata. Turning to the study itself: Treatment with tofacitinib (6 to 18 months) was followed by 6 months off drug. General observations from the study: The study found higher clonality in lesional than normal scalp, especially in alopecia totalis/universalis.

Regarding treatment: oral pan-JAK inhibitor, 5-10 mg twice daily. About this clone: Antigen unknown.

Extracted from the samples, RNA was reverse transcribed into cDNA to serve as the sequencing template. Data came from immunoSEQ multiplex PCR; TCRdb stores just in-frame clones and leaves some out. The sample holds some 96,000 clones, roughly 64% seen once. The CDR3 is 15 amino acids. V was clipped by 1 base and J by 2 bases, with 11 bases between them. Per germline, CDR1 SNHLY and CDR2 FYNNEI. Sequenced material: CD8+ T cells sorted from blood, taken at week 4, from a patient treated with tofacitinib. The TCR sequence derives from a human donor with alopecia areata. The gene calls are TRBV2 and TRBJ2-5; D may be TRBD2 (5 bases). The chain's CDR3 is CASSEVGVLQETQYF. DNA for the CDR3: TGTGCCAGCAGTGAAGTGGGAGTTCTACAAGAGACCCAGTACTTC.